One sample yielded the 30 T cell receptor beta chains listed below, sequenced in a study of identical twins. TCRdb independently ran MiXCR on the 5' RACE reads; one entry per CDR3 protein. The sample holds 1.5 million or so distinct CDR3 sequences, around 33% seen once. Sequenced sample: cord blood. These receptors came from a newborn girl in good health.

This clonotype showed up just a few times. The CDR3 protein is CATSDLRISYNSPLHF. CDR3 sequence (DNA): TGTGCCACCAGTGATTTAAGAATCTCCTATAATTCACCCCTCCACTTT. This sequence joins TRBV24-1 and TRBJ1-6; D is undetermined. CDR3 size: 16 residues. CDR1 and CDR2 (germline): KGHDR, SFDVKD. V lost 1 base, J lost 0 bases, and 6 bases lay in between.

This chain connects TRBV20-1 to TRBJ1-2; D is perhaps TRBD1 (5 bases). The CDR3 is 15 amino acids. The V end lost 3 bases, the J end lost 1 base, and 15 bases lay between the germline ends. The germline gives CDR1 DFQATT, CDR2 SNEGSKA (reference sequence). Here the CDR3 DNA reads TGCAGTGCTAGGACAGCGCCTTCCCTTAACTATGGCTACACCTTC. Protein: CSARTAPSLNYGYTF.

This clonotype was seen only a few times. V gene TRBV12-3 or TRBV12-4 combines with J gene TRBJ2-3; D remains unclear. V lost 7 bases, J lost 0 bases, and 8 bases lay in between. This CDR3 has 13 residues. CDR3 coding DNA: TGTGCCAGCATCCTAGGGAGCACAGATACGCAGTATTTT. Its protein is CASILGSTDTQYF.

This sequence joins TRBV11-2 and TRBJ2-7, with a possible D match to TRBD2 (6 bases). This CDR3 is built from 15 residues. The germline V gene encodes CDR1 SGHAT and CDR2 FQNNGV. V was clipped by 1 base and J by 5 bases, with 15 bases between them. CDR3 protein: CASSLGADQRDEQYF. In DNA, the CDR3 is TGTGCCAGCAGCTTAGGGGCGGATCAGCGGGACGAGCAGTACTTC. Full variable domain (rest looked up from reference TRBV11-2 and TRBJ2-7): EAGVAQSPRYKIIEKRQSVAFWCNPISGHATLYWYQQILGQGPKLLIQFQNNGVVDDSQLPKDRFSAERLKGVDSTLKIQPAKLEDSAVYLCASSLGADQRDEQYFGPGTRLTVT.

This chain uses TRBV12-5 with TRBJ2-5, with D hard to call. Germline V gene sequence: CDR1 LGHNT, CDR2 FRNRAP. This CDR3 spans 12 amino acids. V lost 2 bases and J 11 bases, leaving 12 bases between the germline ends. The CDR3 region has the DNA TGTGCTAGTGGTTTGTTCCCCAATGAGCAGTACTTC. As protein: CASGLFPNEQYF.

The chain recombines TRBV4-1 with TRBJ2-7, with no clear D. Germline assignment: CDR1 MGHRA and CDR2 YSYEKL. The CDR3 contains 18 residues. Trimming stripped 1 base from V and 0 bases from J, with 19 bases between. CDR3 coding DNA: TGCGCCAGCAGCCAAGGGGTGAGGAGCCACCAGGACTCCTACGAGCAGTACTTC. It is translated as CASSQGVRSHQDSYEQYF.

This clonotype was counted a few times. The chain is built from TRBV18 and TRBJ2-7, with TRBD1 matching 10 bases. Germline CDR1 KGHSH, CDR2 LQKENI. This CDR3 has 14 amino acids. J was trimmed by 2 bases and V by 6 bases; bases with no gene match: 4. This CDR3 reads CASSGTGETYEQYF. The CDR3 nucleotides read TGTGCCAGCTCTGGGACAGGGGAGACCTACGAGCAGTACTTC.

This chain links TRBV2 with TRBJ2-1; D gene uncertain. The CDR3 extends over 12 amino acids. V gave up 5 bases and J gave up 8 bases, with 10 bases separating them. CDR1 and CDR2 from the germline V gene are SNHLY and FYNNEI. The CDR3: CASSPLSYEQFF. CDR3 DNA: TGTGCCAGCAGTCCTCTTAGCTATGAGCAGTTCTTC.

At least ten counts were recorded for this clonotype. The chain carries TRBV20-1 and TRBJ2-3; the D is unclear. Looked up from germline, CDR1 is DFQATT and CDR2 is SNEGSKA (reference sequence). CDR3 size: 14 residues. The germline V and J ends were trimmed by 1 base and 2 bases, with 10 bases remaining between them. This CDR3 reads CSARGRPITDTQYF. The CDR3 DNA sequence: TGCAGTGCTAGAGGACGACCTATCACAGATACGCAGTATTTT.

In this sample, this clonotype turned up a few times. This chain uses TRBV5-1 with TRBJ2-1, with D perhaps TRBD2 (5 bases). Trimming pared 1 base from V and 2 bases from J, leaving 10 bases between. Germline CDR1 SGHRS, CDR2 YFSETQ. The CDR3 extends over 15 amino acids. The CDR3 protein is CASSLSAAAYNEQFF. CDR3 nucleotides: TGCGCCAGCAGCTTGTCAGCGGCGGCCTACAATGAGCAGTTCTTC.

This clonotype was detected only a few times. The chain carries TRBV6-1 and TRBJ1-2; tentatively, D is TRBD1 (5 bases). This CDR3 is 13 amino acids long. Germline V gives CDR1 MNHNS, CDR2 SASEGT. The V and J ends lost 2 bases and 4 bases respectively, with 8 bases between them. The CDR3 here is CASSEPGGYGYTF. In DNA, the CDR3 is TGTGCCAGCAGTGAACCGGGGGGCTATGGCTACACCTTC.

This clonotype turned up a few times. The chain employs TRBV20-1 and TRBJ2-7; TRBD1 matches 7 bases. CDR3 size: 13 residues. Germline-derived CDR1 and CDR2 are DFQATT and SNEGSKA (reference sequence). Trimming at V came to 5 bases and at J to 4 bases, leaving 8 bases not matched to a gene. In nucleotides, the CDR3 is TGCAGTGCTGGGGGACAGAGAACGTACGAGCAGTACTTC. Translating it yields CSAGGQRTYEQYF.

This sequence joins TRBV9 and TRBJ2-7; 10 nucleotides align to TRBD2. The length of the CDR3 is 15 residues. The germline CDR1 and CDR2 sequences are SGDLS and YYNGEE. Trimming removed 3 bases from V and 3 bases from J; junction bases left unmatched: 6. The CDR3 DNA sequence: TGTGCCAGCAGCGCGCTATCTAGCGGGAGCTACGAGCAGTACTTC. Its translation is CASSALSSGSYEQYF.

Many counts were recorded for this clonotype. The J gene is TRBJ2-7, the V gene TRBV4-2; D unclear. Trimming pared 0 bases from V and 6 bases from J, leaving 9 bases between. This CDR3 contains 13 residues. Germline V CDR1 and CDR2: LGHNA, YNFKEQ. The CDR3 nucleotides read TGTGCCAGCAGCCAAGATCTCGCCCGCGAGCAGTACTTC. Translating it yields CASSQDLAREQYF.

This chain joins TRBV18 and TRBJ1-2; the D gene is possibly TRBD1 (6 bases). Germline V CDR1 and CDR2: KGHSH, LQKENI. The germline V and J ends were trimmed by 8 bases and 3 bases, with 19 bases remaining between them. The CDR3 contains 15 residues. DNA for the CDR3: TGTGCCAGCACCGGACCAGGGGAGGTATACTATGGCTACACCTTC. Protein sequence: CASTGPGEVYYGYTF.

The table lists this clonotype with a few counts. CDR3 sequence: CASSELRGGRQFF. The CDR3 region has the DNA TGCGCCAGCAGTGAGTTACGGGGGGGCCGGCAGTTCTTC. The chain carries TRBV10-2 and TRBJ2-1; the match to TRBD2 covers 8 bases. The CDR3 is made up of 13 amino acids. Germline lookup yields CDR1 WSHSY and CDR2 SAAADI. V lost 1 base and J lost 12; bases outside the gene matches: 5.

The genes are TRBV5-1 and TRBJ2-4; 10 nucleotides align to TRBD1. The CDR3 contains 17 residues. J was trimmed by 0 bases and V by 4 bases; bases with no gene match: 7. Germline-derived CDR1 and CDR2 are SGHRS and YFSETQ. The CDR3 reads CASSIPTGGLAKNIQYF. The CDR3 nucleotides are TGCGCCAGCAGCATACCGACAGGGGGCCTAGCCAAAAACATTCAGTACTTC.

This rearrangement joins TRBV2 to TRBJ2-3, with 13 bases aligning to TRBD2. The CDR3 spans 20 residues. The junction had 14 bases not matched to a gene; V was cut back by 3 bases and J by 2 bases. Germline lookup yields CDR1 SNHLY and CDR2 FYNNEI. CDR3 DNA: TGTGCCAGCAGTGACGGACTAGCGGGGGCCCAAAATCTACTCACAGATACGCAGTATTTT. Amino acid sequence: CASSDGLAGAQNLLTDTQYF.

There are a few counts of this clonotype. The CDR3 reads CASSVRGQTYNEQFF. CDR3 nucleotides: TGTGCCAGTTCTGTCAGGGGGCAGACCTACAATGAGCAGTTCTTC. The chain carries TRBV3-1 and TRBJ2-1, with 8 positions matching TRBD1. This CDR3 is 15 amino acids long. Germline CDR1 and CDR2: LGHDT and YNNKEL (reference sequence). J lost 2 bases, V lost 9 bases, and 9 bases had no gene match.

This sequence joins TRBV13 and TRBJ2-5; 8 positions agree with TRBD2. This CDR3 has 16 amino acids. Germline loops: CDR1 PRHDT, CDR2 FYEKMQ (reference sequence). After removal of 3 bases from V and 3 bases from J, the junction contained 9 bases not matched to a gene. The CDR3 is CASSFRVGGAEETQYF. CDR3 in DNA: TGTGCCAGCAGCTTCCGGGTCGGGGGGGCCGAAGAGACCCAGTACTTC.

In its sample, this clonotype was seen many times. This sequence joins TRBV4-1 and TRBJ2-3; D unclear. V shed 6 bases and J shed 6 bases, with 10 bases lying between them. This CDR3 has 12 residues. Looked up from germline, CDR1 is MGHRA and CDR2 is YSYEKL. The CDR3 bases are TGCGCCAGCAGTCATATCCAGGATACGCAGTATTTT. It specifies CASSHIQDTQYF.

V usage is TRBV4-2 and J usage is TRBJ2-3; D gene ambiguous. V was clipped by 3 bases and J by 6 bases, with 13 bases between them. There are 14 residues in the CDR3. Germline CDR1 reads LGHNA; CDR2 reads YNFKEQ. CDR3 in DNA: TGTGCCAGCAGCCAGGGAAAACTAACCGATACGCAGTATTTT. Protein: CASSQGKLTDTQYF.

Only a few counts were recorded for this clonotype. The chain employs TRBV18 and TRBJ1-1; D uncertain. Per the germline V gene, CDR1 is KGHSH and CDR2 is LQKENI. The CDR3 runs 14 residues. Trimming shortened V by 1 base and J by 3 bases, and 9 bases separated the two germline ends. The CDR3 here is CASSPLFGDTEAFF. The CDR3 DNA reads TGTGCCAGCTCACCACTTTTTGGGGACACTGAAGCTTTCTTT.

A few counts support this clonotype. The chain joins TRBV20-1 to TRBJ1-5, with 8 bases fitting TRBD1. Germline V gene sequence: CDR1 DFQATT, CDR2 SNEGSKA (reference sequence). The trim removed 3 bases at V and 2 bases at J, leaving 6 bases unmatched. This CDR3 has 15 amino acids. This CDR3 reads CSARTGEVGNQPQHF. In DNA form, the CDR3 reads TGCAGTGCTAGGACAGGGGAGGTGGGCAATCAGCCCCAGCATTTT.

About this clonotype itself: The junction departs from germline at one end; a sequencing error may be responsible. This rearrangement joins TRBV27 to TRBJ2-2, with D unclear. From germline, CDR1 is MNHEY and CDR2 SMNVEV (reference sequence). The CDR3 is made up of 12 amino acids. CDR3 DNA: TGTGCCCGCAGTTTCGGAAGCGGGGAGCTGTTTTTT. Its translation is CARSFGSGELFF.

The chain is built from TRBV20-1 and TRBJ2-3; possible D gene TRBD1, 5 bases. With 0 bases removed from V and 6 bases from J, the gap between germline ends came to 19 bases. Germline assignment: CDR1 DFQATT and CDR2 SNEGSKA (reference sequence). CDR3 size: 16 residues. The DNA of the CDR3 is TGCAGTGCTAGAGACTCGCTCTTGCTAGGGGCGGATACGCAGTATTTT. Translated, it gives CSARDSLLLGADTQYF.

This clonotype was observed a handful of times. The chain employs TRBV7-2 and TRBJ2-3; D is possibly TRBD2 (5 bases). Between the trimmed V and J ends, which lost 5 bases and 4 bases, there was a span of 22 bases. The CDR3 is made up of 17 amino acids. Germline loops: CDR1 SGHTA, CDR2 FQGNSA. For the CDR3, the DNA is TGTGCCAGCAGCCGACCCCGACTATACATTACGGCAGATACGCAGTATTTT. This encodes CASSRPRLYITADTQYF.

As for this clonotype: A much more abundant neighbour one base away suggests this may be a read error. This chain uses TRBV29-1 with TRBJ2-3; tentatively, D is TRBD2 (6 bases). CDR3 size: 14 residues. CDR1 SQVTM and CDR2 ANQGSEA come from the germline V gene. CDR3 protein: CSIEGASGTDTQYF. In DNA, the CDR3 is TGCAGCATTGAAGGGGCTAGCGGCACAGATACGCAGTATTTT.

This clonotype was seen only a few times. V usage is TRBV12-3 or TRBV12-4 and J usage is TRBJ2-7; a weak D match, TRBD1 (6 bases). This CDR3 comprises 14 residues. Trimming stripped 3 bases from V and 5 bases from J, with 14 bases between. CDR3 sequence (DNA): TGTGCCAGCAGTTTTCCCCGCAGGGGCAACGAGCAGTACTTC. Translating gives CASSFPRRGNEQYF.

This clonotype showed up many times. The V call is TRBV20-1, the J call TRBJ2-5; 10 positions agree with TRBD2. The germline CDR1 and CDR2 sequences are DFQATT and SNEGSKA (reference sequence). V shed 0 bases, J shed 4 bases, and the junction held 8 bases outside the gene matches. This CDR3 has 16 amino acids. CDR3 loop: CSARELLAGARETQYF. CDR3 bases: TGCAGTGCTAGAGAATTGCTAGCGGGGGCTAGAGAGACCCAGTACTTC.